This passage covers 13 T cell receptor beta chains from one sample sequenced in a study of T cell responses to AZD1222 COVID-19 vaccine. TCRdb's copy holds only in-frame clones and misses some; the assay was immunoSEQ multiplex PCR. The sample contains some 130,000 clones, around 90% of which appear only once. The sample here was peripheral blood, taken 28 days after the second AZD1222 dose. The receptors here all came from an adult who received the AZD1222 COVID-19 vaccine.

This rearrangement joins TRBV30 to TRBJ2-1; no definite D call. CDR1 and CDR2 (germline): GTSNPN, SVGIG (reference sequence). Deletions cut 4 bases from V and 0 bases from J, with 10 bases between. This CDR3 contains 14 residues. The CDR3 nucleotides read TGTGCCTGGAAGAAAAGGAGCTCCTACAATGAGCAGTTCTTC. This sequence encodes CAWKKRSSYNEQFF.

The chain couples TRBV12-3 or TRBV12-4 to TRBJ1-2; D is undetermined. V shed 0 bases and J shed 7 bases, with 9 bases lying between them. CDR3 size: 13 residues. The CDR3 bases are TGTGCCAGCAGTTTAGCTCCCGACTTTGGCTACACCTTC. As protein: CASSLAPDFGYTF.

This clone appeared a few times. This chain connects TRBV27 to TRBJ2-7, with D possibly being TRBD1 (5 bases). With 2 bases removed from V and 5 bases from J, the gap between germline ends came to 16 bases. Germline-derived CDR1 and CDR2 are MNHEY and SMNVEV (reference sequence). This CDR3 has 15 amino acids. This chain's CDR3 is CASSLKPPGLDEQYF. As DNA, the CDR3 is TGTGCCAGCAGTTTAAAACCGCCAGGGTTGGACGAGCAGTACTTC.

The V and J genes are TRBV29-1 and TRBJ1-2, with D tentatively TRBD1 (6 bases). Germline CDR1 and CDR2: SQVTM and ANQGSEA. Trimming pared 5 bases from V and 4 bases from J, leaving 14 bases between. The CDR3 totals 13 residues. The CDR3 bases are TGCAGCGTTCCAGGGGACCAGCTCTATGGCTACACCTTC. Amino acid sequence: CSVPGDQLYGYTF. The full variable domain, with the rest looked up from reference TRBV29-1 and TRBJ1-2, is SAVISQKPSRDICQRGTSLTIQCQVDSQVTMMFWYRQQPGQSLTLIATANQGSEATYESGFVIDKFPISRPNLTFSTLTVSNMSPEDSSIYLCSVPGDQLYGYTFGSGTRLTVV.

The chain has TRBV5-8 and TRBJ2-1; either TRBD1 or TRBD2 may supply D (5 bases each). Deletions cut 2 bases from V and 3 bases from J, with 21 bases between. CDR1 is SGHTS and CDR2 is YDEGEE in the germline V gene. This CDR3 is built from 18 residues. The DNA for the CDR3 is TGTGCCAGCAGCTTTTCCCAGCTGGGGGTATCTTTCTACAATGAGCAGTTCTTC. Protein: CASSFSQLGVSFYNEQFF.

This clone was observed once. The CDR3 spells CASRSGFDEAFF. The CDR3 DNA reads as TGTGCCAGTAGGTCGGGTTTCGATGAAGCTTTCTTT. The chain recombines TRBV19 with TRBJ1-1, with D hard to call. CDR3 length: 12 residues. Germline CDR1 LNHDA, CDR2 SQIVND (reference sequence). Trimming removed 6 bases from V and 7 bases from J, with 12 bases in between.

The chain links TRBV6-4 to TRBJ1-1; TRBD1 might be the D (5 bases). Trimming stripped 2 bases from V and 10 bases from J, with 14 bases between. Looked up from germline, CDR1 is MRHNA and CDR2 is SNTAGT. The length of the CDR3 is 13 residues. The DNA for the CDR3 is TGTGCCAGCAGTGACGGCAGGGCCGAGTCAGCTTTCTTT. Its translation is CASSDGRAESAFF.

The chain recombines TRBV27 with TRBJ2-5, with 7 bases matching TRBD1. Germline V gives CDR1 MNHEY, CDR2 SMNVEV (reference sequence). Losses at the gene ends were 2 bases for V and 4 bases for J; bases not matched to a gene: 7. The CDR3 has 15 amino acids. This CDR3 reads CASSLVTGYGETQYF. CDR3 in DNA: TGTGCCAGCAGTTTAGTGACAGGGTATGGAGAGACCCAGTACTTC.

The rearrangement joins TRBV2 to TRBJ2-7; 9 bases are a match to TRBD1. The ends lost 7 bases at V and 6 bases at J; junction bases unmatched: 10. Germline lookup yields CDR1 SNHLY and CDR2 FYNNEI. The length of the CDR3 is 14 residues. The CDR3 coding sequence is TGTGCCAGCACCAGAGGGACAGGGATTTCCGAGCAGTACTTC. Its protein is CASTRGTGISEQYF. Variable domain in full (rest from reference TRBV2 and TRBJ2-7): EPEVTQTPSHQVTQMGQEVILRCVPISNHLYFYWYRQILGQKVEFLVSFYNNEISEKSEIFDDQFSVERPDGSNFTLKIRSTKLEDSAMYFCASTRGTGISEQYFGPGTRLTVT.

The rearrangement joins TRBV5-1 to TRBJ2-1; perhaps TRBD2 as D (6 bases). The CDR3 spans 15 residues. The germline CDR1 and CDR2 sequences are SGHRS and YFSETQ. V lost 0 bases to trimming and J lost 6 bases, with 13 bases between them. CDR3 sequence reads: CASSLGASEVNEQFF. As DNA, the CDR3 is TGCGCCAGCAGCTTGGGGGCTAGCGAGGTCAATGAGCAGTTCTTC. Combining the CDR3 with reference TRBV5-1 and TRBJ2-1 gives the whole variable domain KAGVTQTPRYLIKTRGQQVTLSCSPISGHRSVSWYQQTPGQGLQFLFEYFSETQRNKGNFPGRFSGRQFSNSRSEMNVSTLELGDSALYLCASSLGASEVNEQFFGPGTRLTVL.

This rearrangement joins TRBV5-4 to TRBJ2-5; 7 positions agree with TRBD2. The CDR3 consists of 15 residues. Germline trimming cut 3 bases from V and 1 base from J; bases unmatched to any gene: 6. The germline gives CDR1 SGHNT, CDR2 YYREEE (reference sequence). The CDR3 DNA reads TGTGCCAGCAGCTCGACCGAGCGGGGCCAAGAGACCCAGTACTTC. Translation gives CASSSTERGQETQYF.

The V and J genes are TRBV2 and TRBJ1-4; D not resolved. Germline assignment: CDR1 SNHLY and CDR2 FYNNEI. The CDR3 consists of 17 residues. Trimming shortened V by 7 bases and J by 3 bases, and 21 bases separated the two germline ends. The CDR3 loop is CASIPSPWRKANEKLFF. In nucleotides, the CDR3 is TGTGCCAGCATCCCGAGCCCATGGAGGAAGGCTAATGAAAAACTGTTTTTT.

CDR3 sequence: CACGRTGRTTIYF. The CDR3 region has the DNA TGTGCTTGTGGGAGAACCGGCCGGACCACCATATATTTT. The rearrangement uses TRBV30 and TRBJ1-3; D remains unclear. This CDR3 comprises 13 residues. Germline assignment: CDR1 GTSNPN and CDR2 SVGIG (reference sequence).